This T cell receptor beta chain is from a study of cytomegalovirus exposure and HLA in healthy donors. Study-level findings and limits: Reports showed the classifier diagnosing cytomegalovirus status with high specificity and sensitivity. TCR sequences were mostly rare, though some public TCRs occurred in many donors.

CDR1 is SGHAT, CDR2 FQNNGV, per germline. This CDR3 is built from 15 residues. V dropped 4 bases and J dropped 1; count of bases not matched to a gene: 4. A word on this clone: The antigen remains unidentified.

Sequencing used immunoSEQ multiplex PCR; TCRdb keeps in-frame clones, though not all of them. The sample consists of more than 90,000 clones, 70% to 90% of them appearing once. The donors were in the roughly 110-subject validation cohort, distinct from the approximately 700-subject first cohort. This chain uses TRBV11-2 with TRBJ2-5; TRBD2 aligns across 9 bases. The source is a young man in good health and CMV-seropositive. Sequencing was performed on PBMCs. CDR3 sequence (DNA): TGTGCCAGCAGCTCGGGACTAGCCCTCCAAGAGACCCAGTACTTC. Amino acid sequence: CASSSGLALQETQYF.